This T cell receptor beta chain was retrieved from a study of CD8+ T cells in alopecia areata. Across the study: Treated patients took oral tofacitinib at 5 to 10 mg twice daily. Tofacitinib exposure lasted 6 to 18 months, followed by 6 months off drug.

Regarding the study as a whole: Mice showed clearer TCR sharing than patients did, a gap that was possibly HLA-related. Only one nonresponder was present, which leaves the link between baseline CD8+ expansion and response uncertain.

With regard to this clone: Its target is not known.

Described treatment: oral pan-JAK inhibitor, 5-10 mg twice daily. Extracted RNA was reverse transcribed, and the resulting cDNA served as sequencing template. Sequenced by immunoSEQ multiplex PCR; TCRdb stores in-frame clones only, minus some. The sample has about 110,000 clones, approximately 54% seen once. V lost 5 bases and J 4 bases, leaving 13 bases between the germline ends. The CDR3 loop spans 14 amino acids. From germline, CDR1 is MNHEY and CDR2 SVGAGI. The chain combines TRBV6-5 with TRBJ2-3; D gene uncertain. This receptor was taken from a human donor with alopecia areata. The source was CD8+ T cells sorted from blood, collected at week 24, from a patient treated with tofacitinib. Here the CDR3 reads CASSENRGADTQYF. DNA for the CDR3: TGTGCCAGCAGTGAAAACCGCGGCGCAGATACGCAGTATTTT.